Given below is one T cell receptor beta chain in context. What it recognizes is unknown. PCR was performed using 60 Vbeta and 13 Jbeta primers. The data were produced by immunoSEQ multiplex PCR, yet TCRdb's version contains in-frame clones alone and is incomplete. The sample holds 95,000 to 100,000 clones, 76% seen once. The data stem from a study of cytomegalovirus exposure and HLA in healthy donors. Study results and caveats: In presence/absence analyses, roughly uniform sequencing depth across donors was assumed. Indistinguishable V segments, including TRBV6-2 and TRBV6-3, were excluded. Later analysis identified 15,000 to 20,000 TCR beta sequences associated with HLA alleles, using a false discovery rate threshold of 0.05.

The CDR3 consists of 14 residues. V dropped 4 bases and J dropped 7; count of bases not matched to a gene: 7. The germline V gene encodes CDR1 MNHEY and CDR2 SVGAGI. The source of this sequence is a man in his forties or fifties in good health and CMV-seronegative. The chain joins TRBV6-5 to TRBJ1-5, with 7 bases matching TRBD1. Sequencing was performed on PBMCs. CDR3 nucleotide sequence: TGTGCCAGCAGTTCTACAGGGGTGGTACAGCCCCAGCATTTT. This gives the protein CASSSTGVVQPQHF.